This T cell receptor (beta chain) derives from a study of beta chain features in type 1 diabetes (dated by TCRdb to the late 2010s). About the investigation overall: Patients and healthy donors did not differ in mean age, gender distribution, total cell number or subset yield. In the study, recently diagnosed type 1 diabetes patients and matched healthy donors were compared on the TCRB repertoires of their sorted circulating CD4+ T cell subsets. A total of under 120,000,000 sorted cells were examined across all samples, and RNA yield correlated strongly with the number of cells per subset. Regulatory and stem cell-like memory subsets were isolated from only 8 patients and about 8 healthy donors, whereas naive and central memory subsets came from all 30 or so donors.

With respect to this clone: Its antigen remains unidentified. One base away there is no much larger clone; base qualities are not given.

The entire amount of isolated RNA was reverse transcribed using the High Capacity cDNA Reverse Transcription Kit, so the sequenced TCRB transcripts were expressed ones. Deep immunoSEQ sequencing was applied to naive, central memory and regulatory T cell samples, giving an average of approximately 3.8 million total reads per sample. Sorted cells were lysed in RLT buffer, and RNA was extracted using DNase-treated RNeasy Micro or Mini kits according to cell number. To prevent cross-contamination, every cell subset was processed on its own, while patient and healthy donor samples were processed together. TCRB sequences were amplified from cDNA with the immunoSEQ multiplex PCR, producing 87-bp fragments spanning the CDR3 region. Sequencing of the amplicons was done on the Illumina HiSeq platform. Processing in the source paper ran as follows. Synthetic template baselines were used to correct PCR bias computationally, reads within Hamming distance 2 were collapsed, and singletons that could not be merged were discarded. Reads were aligned against IMGT to assign V, D and J genes, CDR3 length and insertions or deletions at six rearrangement sites. Clonotype counts were normalized to sorted cell number within each subset before computing true diversity and Gini coefficients with the tcR R package. Repertoire sharing was quantified using the overlap coefficient calculated on TCRB nucleotide sequences. Out-of-frame TCRB sequences from naive cells were analyzed as a proxy for the pre-selection repertoire. In its TCRdb copy, this immuneACCESS table keeps in-frame sequences only and misses some clones. Where compared with another copy, unresolved V genes explain less than half of these, and the others have no known cause. From that table come the V and J calls and clone size; the DNA was used to work out D and trimming. The sample table records 400,000 or so clones; 10% to 15% of these occur just once. The leading ten clones occupy 0.0095% to 0.013% of the sample.

Each donor gave one peripheral blood draw, averaging about 100 mL, which was collected into heparinised tubes. A BD FACSAria II and a panel including CD45RO, CCR7, CD25, CD127, CD95 and CD27 were used to sort naive, central memory, regulatory and stem cell-like memory CD4+ T cells. All sorted populations exceeded 98% purity. PBMCs were isolated immediately by Lymphoprep density gradient centrifugation and stained directly without culture. So that batch effects would be minimized, each experiment stained and sorted samples in pairs, pairing one healthy donor with one patient. Via the germline V gene (reference sequence), CDR1 is SEHNR and CDR2 FQNEAQ. Including the terminal cysteine and phenylalanine, the CDR3 comprises 15 residues. The DNA shown is the 45-base CDR3, in frame from base 1. Between the V and J ends, shortened by 5 bases and 7 bases respectively, the junction contains 20 bases. Beyond this particular receptor, the publication reports: Type 1 diabetes patients showed a moderate but significant shortening of TCRB CDR3 length in all four CD4+ subsets. At VDJ recombination sites, patients with type 1 diabetes made fewer insertions and deleted more nucleotides, a pattern implying thymic rearrangement abnormalities. Naive, central memory and regulatory TCRB repertoires appeared to be more similar among patients than among healthy donors. PCR might favor shorter templates, but patient and control samples were amplified and corrected together, so any skew would affect both groups equally. Because small numbers of individuals were included in the HLA sub-analyses, any influence of HLA type on TCRB rearrangement was left unresolved. Sequencing cDNA rather than genomic DNA could over-represent highly expressing activated cells, although activation and CD3 levels did not differ between groups.

The specimen sequenced was naive CD4+ T cells from blood. The cell subset or site label, as the study defines it: true naive CD4+ T cells. The receptor's source is a woman aged 18 to 35 with type 1 diabetes. The chain is made from TRBV7-9 and TRBJ2-5; TRBD2 might be the D gene, on 5 matching bases. The CDR3: CASSAGTRVPRTQYF. The bases are TGTGCCAGCAGCGCGGGCACTAGGGTTCCAAGGACCCAGTACTTC.